This TCR beta chain stems from a study of blood T cell repertoires in COVID-19. Per the original data handling: Nucleated cell counts were estimated from reference gene primer amplification. Assay: immunoSEQ multiplex PCR; the TCRdb copy retains only in-frame clones and omits some. V, J and clone size are taken as reported in that table, and D and trimming were inferred from the DNA itself. The data contain hundreds of thousands of clones, approximately 90% of them singletons. The sequenced material came from peripheral blood. This TCR derives from a woman in her twenties or thirties with acute or convalescent COVID-19.

The CDR3: CAIILAGGPFLTDTQYF. For the CDR3, the DNA is TGTGCCATTATACTAGCGGGGGGGCCTTTTTTGACAGATACGCAGTATTTT. This chain joins TRBV7-9 and TRBJ2-3; TRBD2 agrees at 13 bases. CDR1 SEHNR and CDR2 FQNEAQ come from the germline V gene (reference sequence). The CDR3 is 17 residues long. Unmatched junction bases numbered 13, after V lost 10 bases and J lost 3 bases.